The rows below give T cell receptor beta chains drawn from one sample of a study of T cell repertoires in cytomegalovirus infection. MiXCR, run by TCRdb on the reads, gives a single entry per CDR3 protein. Of about 260,000 distinct CDR3 sequences listed, around 13% are singletons. The sample consisted of PBMCs. The receptors here all came from a human donor in good health (CMV status not recorded). Some clones in this sample may be carry-over from other donors' samples. Both conserved end residues are part of each CDR3. Fields, in order: CDR3 length, clone size, V gene, J gene, CDR3 protein. The size of a clone is reported for some rows only, either as once, few or many, or as a class for expanded clones.

>14|NA|TRBV9|TRBJ1-2
CASSVGRGTPGYTF
>13|many|TRBV12-5|TRBJ2-7
CASHDSNTYEQYF
>14|few|TRBV6-5|TRBJ2-1
CASSKGAEGVEQFF
>17|many|TRBV7-2|TRBJ1-1
CASSVELEIGGNTEAFF
>17|many|TRBV6-6|TRBJ1-1
CASSYSMGGGTGTEAFF
>12|NA|TRBV29-1|TRBJ1-2
CSGLGMAYGYTF
>17|many|TRBV19|TRBJ1-1
CASSMGTAGKWYTEAFF
>13|many|TRBV12-3/TRBV12-4|TRBJ1-2
CASSLPAGYGYTF
>14|many|TRBV6-2/TRBV6-3|TRBJ2-7
CASSYLVLTDEQYF
>17|many|TRBV7-9|TRBJ1-5
CASSSPEGTDSNQPQHF
>13|many|TRBV7-2|TRBJ1-1
CASSRQPNTEAFF
>19|NA|TRBV2|TRBJ2-3
CASSHRGPRTGTSLYTQYF
>13|many|TRBV12-3/TRBV12-4|TRBJ1-2
CASSLEFREGYTF
>14|NA|TRBV2|TRBJ2-7
CASSEPGPTGEQYF
>16|few|TRBV19|TRBJ2-1
CASSIGRGLVEDEQFF